This TCR beta chain was found in a study of response to subunit inactivated influenza vaccine. Broader study findings: Each seasonal influenza vaccination recruits few new T cells, the authors suggested.

With respect to this clonotype: The antigen remains undetermined.

TCRdb re-called the RT-PCR reads with MiXCR, one entry per CDR3 protein. Of hundreds of thousands of distinct CDR3 sequences in the sample, approximately 12% were seen once. The germline gives CDR1 MNHEY, CDR2 SVGEGT. The V gene lost 6 bases and the J gene lost 2 bases, with 15 bases spanning the gap. The CDR3 is 15 amino acids. The gene calls are TRBV6-2 or TRBV6-3 and TRBJ2-3; weak D call: TRBD2 (7 bases). This TCR was sampled from a man aged 50-59 years who received an inactivated influenza vaccine. The material sequenced was PBMCs from blood, taken on the day of vaccination. The CDR3 coding sequence is TGTGCCAGCAGCCCAGGGGACTACCTCACAGATACGCAGTATTTT. This translates into CASSPGDYLTDTQYF.